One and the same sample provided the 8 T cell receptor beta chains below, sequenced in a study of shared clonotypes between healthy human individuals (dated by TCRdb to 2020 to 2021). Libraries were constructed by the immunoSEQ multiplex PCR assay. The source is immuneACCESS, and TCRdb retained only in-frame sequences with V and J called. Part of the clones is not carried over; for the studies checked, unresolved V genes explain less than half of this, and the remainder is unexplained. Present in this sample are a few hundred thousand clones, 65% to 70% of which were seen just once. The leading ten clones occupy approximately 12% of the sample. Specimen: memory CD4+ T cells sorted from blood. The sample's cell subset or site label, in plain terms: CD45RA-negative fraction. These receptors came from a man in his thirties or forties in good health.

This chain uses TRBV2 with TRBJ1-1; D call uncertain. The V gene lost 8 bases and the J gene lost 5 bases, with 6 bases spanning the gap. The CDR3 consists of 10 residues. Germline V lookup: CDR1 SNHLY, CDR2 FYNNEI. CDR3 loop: CASGGTEAFF. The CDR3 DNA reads TGTGCCAGCGGTGGTACTGAAGCTTTCTTT.

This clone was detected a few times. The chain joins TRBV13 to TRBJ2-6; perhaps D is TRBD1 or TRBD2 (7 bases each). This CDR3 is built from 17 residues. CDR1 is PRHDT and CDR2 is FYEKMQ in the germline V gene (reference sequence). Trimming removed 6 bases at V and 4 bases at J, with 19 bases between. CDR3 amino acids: CASRSRGGFSGANVLTF. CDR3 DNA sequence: TGTGCCAGCAGAAGCAGGGGGGGGTTCTCCGGGGCCAACGTCCTGACTTTC.

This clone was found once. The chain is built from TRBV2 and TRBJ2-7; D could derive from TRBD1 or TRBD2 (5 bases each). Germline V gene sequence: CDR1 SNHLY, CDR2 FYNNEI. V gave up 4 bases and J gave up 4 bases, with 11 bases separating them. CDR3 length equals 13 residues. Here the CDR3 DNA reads TGTGCCAGCAGTGCGGAGAGGGGTTACGAGCAGTACTTC. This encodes CASSAERGYEQYF.

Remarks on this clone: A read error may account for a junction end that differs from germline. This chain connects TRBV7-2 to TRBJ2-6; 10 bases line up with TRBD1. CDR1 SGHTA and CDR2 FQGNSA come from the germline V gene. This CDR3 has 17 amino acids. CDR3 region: CASSQGDRGSGANVLTF. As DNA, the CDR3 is TGCGCCAGCAGCCAAGGGGACAGGGGCTCTGGGGCCAACGTCCTGACTTTC.

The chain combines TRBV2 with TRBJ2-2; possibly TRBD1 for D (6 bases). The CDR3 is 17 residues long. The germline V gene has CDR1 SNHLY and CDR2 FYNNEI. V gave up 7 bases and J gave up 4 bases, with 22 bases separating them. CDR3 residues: CASIRDNTPGFTGELFF. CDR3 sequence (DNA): TGTGCCAGCATTCGGGACAACACCCCCGGTTTCACCGGGGAGCTGTTTTTT.

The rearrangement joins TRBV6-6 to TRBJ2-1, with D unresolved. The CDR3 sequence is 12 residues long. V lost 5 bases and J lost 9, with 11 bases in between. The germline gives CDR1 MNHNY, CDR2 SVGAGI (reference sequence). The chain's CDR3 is CASSPVGPEQFF. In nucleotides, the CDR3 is TGTGCCAGCAGTCCGGTCGGTCCTGAGCAGTTCTTC.

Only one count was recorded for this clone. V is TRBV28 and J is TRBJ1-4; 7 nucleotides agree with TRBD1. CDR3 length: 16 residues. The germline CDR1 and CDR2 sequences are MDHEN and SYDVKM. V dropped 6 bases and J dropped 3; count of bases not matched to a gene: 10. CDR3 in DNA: TGTGCCAGCAGGACTTTCCGGGACAGAGCTAATGAAAAACTGTTTTTT. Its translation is CASRTFRDRANEKLFF.

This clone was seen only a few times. The CDR3 sequence is CASEKARGELFF. The CDR3 DNA follows: TGTGCCAGCGAAAAGGCTAGGGGGGAGCTGTTTTTT. This rearrangement joins TRBV6-1 to TRBJ2-2; no definite D call. The length of the CDR3 is 12 residues. V lost 8 bases and J 8 bases, leaving 12 bases between the germline ends. The germline CDR1 and CDR2 sequences are MNHNS and SASEGT.